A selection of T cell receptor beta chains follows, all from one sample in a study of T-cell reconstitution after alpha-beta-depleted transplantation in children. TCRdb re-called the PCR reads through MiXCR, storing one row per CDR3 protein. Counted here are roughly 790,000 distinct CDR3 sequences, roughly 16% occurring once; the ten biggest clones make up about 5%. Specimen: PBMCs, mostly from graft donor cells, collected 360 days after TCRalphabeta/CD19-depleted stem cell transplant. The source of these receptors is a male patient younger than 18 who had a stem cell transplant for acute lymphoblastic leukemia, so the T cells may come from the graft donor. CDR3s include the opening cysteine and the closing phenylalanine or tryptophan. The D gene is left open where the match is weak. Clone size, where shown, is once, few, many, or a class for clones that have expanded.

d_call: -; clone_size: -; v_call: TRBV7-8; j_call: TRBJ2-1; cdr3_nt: TGTGCCAGCAGCTTAAAACGGGGCTTTTACAATGAGCAGTTCTTC; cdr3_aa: CASSLKRGFYNEQFF
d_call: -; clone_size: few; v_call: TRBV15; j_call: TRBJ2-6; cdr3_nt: TGTGCCACCAGCAGAGGATACTCTGGGGCCAACGTCCTGACTTTC; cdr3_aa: CATSRGYSGANVLTF
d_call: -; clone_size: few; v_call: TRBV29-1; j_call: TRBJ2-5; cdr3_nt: TGCAGCGTTGAAGATCTTCAATGGAGCCAAGAGACCCAGTACTTC; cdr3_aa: CSVEDLQWSQETQYF
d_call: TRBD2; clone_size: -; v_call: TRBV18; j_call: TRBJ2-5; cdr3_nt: TGTGCCAGCTCACGCGCCGGGACTAGCGGTCAAGAGACCCAGTACTTC; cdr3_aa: CASSRAGTSGQETQYF
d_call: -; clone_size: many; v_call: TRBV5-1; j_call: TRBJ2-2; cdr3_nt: TGCGCCAGCAGCTTGGCAATAAACACCGGGGAGCTGTTTTTT; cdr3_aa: CASSLAINTGELFF
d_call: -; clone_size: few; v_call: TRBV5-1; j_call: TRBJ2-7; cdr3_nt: TGCGCCAGCAGCTTGGGAACCGGGAGAATCTCCTACGAGCAGTACTTC; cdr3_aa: CASSLGTGRISYEQYF
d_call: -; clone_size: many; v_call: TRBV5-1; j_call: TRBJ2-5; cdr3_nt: TGCGCCAGCAGCTTCCAAGGACTGCCGCCGGCACAAGAGACCCAGTACTTC; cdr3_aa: CASSFQGLPPAQETQYF
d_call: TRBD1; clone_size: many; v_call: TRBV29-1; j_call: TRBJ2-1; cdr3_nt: TGCAGCGTTAGGACAGGGATAAGCAATGAGCAGTTCTTC; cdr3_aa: CSVRTGISNEQFF
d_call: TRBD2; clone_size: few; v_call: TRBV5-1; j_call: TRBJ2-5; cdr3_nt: TGCGCCAGCAGCCCGGGACTAGTTGGAGAGACCCAGTACTTC; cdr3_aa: CASSPGLVGETQYF
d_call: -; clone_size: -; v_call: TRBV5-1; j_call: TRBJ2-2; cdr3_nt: TGCGCCAGCAGCTTTTCGGGAGTGGGGACCGGGGAGCTGTTTTTT; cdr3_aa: CASSFSGVGTGELFF
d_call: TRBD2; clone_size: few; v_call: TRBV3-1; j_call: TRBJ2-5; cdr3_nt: TGTGCCAGCAGCCAAGATCCGGGACTACTAGAGACCCAGTACTTC; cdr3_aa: CASSQDPGLLETQYF
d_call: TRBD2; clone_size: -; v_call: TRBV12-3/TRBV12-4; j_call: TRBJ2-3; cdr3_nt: TGTGCCAGCTGTTCAGAAACTAGCGGGAGTATGATAGCCCCAGATACGCAGTATTTT; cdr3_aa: CASCSETSGSMIAPDTQYF
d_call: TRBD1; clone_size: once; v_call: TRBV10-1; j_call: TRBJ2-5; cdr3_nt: TGCGCCAGCAGTGAGTCGTACAGGGGTGAGACCCAGTACTTC; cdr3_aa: CASSESYRGETQYF
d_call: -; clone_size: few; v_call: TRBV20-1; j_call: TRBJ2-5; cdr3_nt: TGCAGTGCTAGTTCGACGGGTCCAGCTCAGACCCAGTACTTC; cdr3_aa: CSASSTGPAQTQYF
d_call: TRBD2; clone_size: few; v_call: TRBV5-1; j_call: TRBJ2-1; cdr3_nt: TGCGCCAGCAGCTCCCATAGCGGGAGGGCCGACAATGAGCAGTTCTTC; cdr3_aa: CASSSHSGRADNEQFF
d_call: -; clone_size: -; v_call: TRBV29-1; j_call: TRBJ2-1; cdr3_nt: TGCAGCGTCCCGTACCTGGCAGGGGCGTCATCTGAGCAGTTCTTC; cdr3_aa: CSVPYLAGASSEQFF
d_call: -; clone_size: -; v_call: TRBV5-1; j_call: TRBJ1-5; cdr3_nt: TGCGCCAGCAGCTTGGTCCCCGCGCAGCCCCAGCATTTT; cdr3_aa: CASSLVPAQPQHF
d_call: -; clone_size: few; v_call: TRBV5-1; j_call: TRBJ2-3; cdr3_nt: TGCGCCAGCAGCTTGGATTCCCGGGGCCTAGATACGCAGTATTTT; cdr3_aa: CASSLDSRGLDTQYF
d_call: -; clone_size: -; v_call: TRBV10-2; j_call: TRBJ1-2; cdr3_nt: TGCGCCAGCAGTGTGAATATGGGGAACTATGGCTACACCTTC; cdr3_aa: CASSVNMGNYGYTF
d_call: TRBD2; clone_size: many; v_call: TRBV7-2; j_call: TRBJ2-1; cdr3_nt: TGTGCCAGCAGCTCGGGACTAATGAATGAGCAGTTCTTC; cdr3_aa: CASSSGLMNEQFF
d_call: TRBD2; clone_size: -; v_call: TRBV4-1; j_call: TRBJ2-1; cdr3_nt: TGCGCCAGCAGCCAAGTGGCCTTGGGACTAGCGGGGGACAATGAGCAGTTCTTC; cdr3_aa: CASSQVALGLAGDNEQFF